This section outlines one T cell receptor beta chain sequence together with its context. Its antigen is currently unknown. The data were obtained in a study of blood T cells in healthy people across ages. Per sample, a minimum of 6 million PBMCs were isolated. Alongside a J-beta primer mix, a sample-barcoded 5' primer served in a second PCR lasting about 7 to 11 cycles. TCRdb fed the 5' RACE reads into MiXCR, producing one record per CDR3 protein. In the table there are under 1,000,000 distinct CDR3 sequences, around half of which are singletons. CDR1 MDHEN and CDR2 SYDVKM come from the germline V gene. J gave up 0 bases and V 7 bases, and 7 bases lay outside the gene matches. The CDR3 length is 16 residues. Study outcomes and limitations: Compared with aged donors, long-lived donors showed fewer expanded clones, suggesting selection. Older age coincided with a roughly linear decline in TCR beta diversity per million T cells. Donor CMV status, an unknown factor, possibly confounded changes in expanded clonotypes.

The source is an elderly man in good health. The source material was blood. This chain uses TRBV28 with TRBJ1-4, with 8 bases lining up with TRBD1. The chain's CDR3 is CASNSDRVATNEKLFF. CDR3 DNA: TGTGCCAGCAACTCGGACAGGGTTGCAACTAATGAAAAACTGTTTTTT. The whole variable domain, filled in from reference TRBV28 and TRBJ1-4, reads DVKVTQSSRYLVKRTGEKVFLECVQDMDHENMFWYRQDPGLGLRLIYFSYDVKMKEKGDIPEGYSVSREKKERFSLILESASTNQTSMYLCASNSDRVATNEKLFFGSGTQLSVL.